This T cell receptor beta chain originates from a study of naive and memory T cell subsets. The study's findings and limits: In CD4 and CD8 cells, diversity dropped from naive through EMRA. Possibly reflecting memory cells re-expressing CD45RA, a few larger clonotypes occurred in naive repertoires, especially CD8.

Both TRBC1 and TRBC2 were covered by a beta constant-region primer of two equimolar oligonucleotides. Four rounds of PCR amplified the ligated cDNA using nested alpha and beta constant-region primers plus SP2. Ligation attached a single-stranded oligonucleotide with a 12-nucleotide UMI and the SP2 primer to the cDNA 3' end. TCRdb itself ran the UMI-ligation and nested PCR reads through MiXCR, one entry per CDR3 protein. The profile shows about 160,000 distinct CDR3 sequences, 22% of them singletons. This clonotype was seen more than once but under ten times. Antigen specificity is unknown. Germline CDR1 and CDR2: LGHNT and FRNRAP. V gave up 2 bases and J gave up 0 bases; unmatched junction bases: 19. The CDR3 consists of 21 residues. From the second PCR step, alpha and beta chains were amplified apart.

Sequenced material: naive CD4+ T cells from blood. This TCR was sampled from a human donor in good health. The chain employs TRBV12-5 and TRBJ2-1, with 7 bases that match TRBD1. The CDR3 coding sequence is TGTGCTAGTGGTTTGCCTCTGGGCTCACAGGGGCCCCTAAGCTCCTACAATGAGCAGTTCTTC. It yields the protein CASGLPLGSQGPLSSYNEQFF.